Each of the 21 T cell receptor beta chains below was sequenced from the same sample in a study of blood T cell repertoires in COVID-19. Sequenced by immunoSEQ multiplex PCR; TCRdb stores in-frame clones only, minus some. The sample yields 380,000 or so clones, approximately 80% seen once. Sequences were obtained from peripheral blood. These receptors were collected from a human donor with acute or convalescent COVID-19. The donor label of this sample is uncertain.

Remarks on this clone: This same CDR3 is encoded by further DNA sequences in the sample. The chain couples TRBV5-1 to TRBJ2-2; TRBD2 matches 12 bases. Germline V gene sequence: CDR1 SGHRS, CDR2 YFSETQ. This CDR3 has 17 residues. Trimming cost V 0 bases and J 2 bases; bases outside gene matches: 2. In DNA, the CDR3 is TGCGCCAGCAGCTTGGGACTAGCGGGAGTTAACACCGGGGAGCTGTTTTTT. Translating gives CASSLGLAGVNTGELFF. The full variable domain, with the rest looked up from reference TRBV5-1 and TRBJ2-2, is KAGVTQTPRYLIKTRGQQVTLSCSPISGHRSVSWYQQTPGQGLQFLFEYFSETQRNKGNFPGRFSGRQFSNSRSEMNVSTLELGDSALYLCASSLGLAGVNTGELFFGEGSRLTVL.

This clone has just a few counts. The chain employs TRBV5-4 and TRBJ1-1; 7 nucleotides line up with TRBD1. The CDR3 is 15 amino acids. Looked up from germline, CDR1 is SGHNT and CDR2 is YYREEE (reference sequence). Losses at the gene ends were 2 bases for V and 7 bases for J; bases not matched to a gene: 11. CDR3 protein: CASSFSFRDSREAFF. The CDR3 DNA follows: TGTGCCAGCAGCTTTTCCTTCCGGGACAGCCGTGAAGCTTTCTTT.

The chain employs TRBV30 and TRBJ1-6; the D gene is possibly TRBD1 (5 bases). V was cut by 1 base and J by 8 bases, with 12 bases left in between. This CDR3 has 14 residues. Germline-derived CDR1 and CDR2 are GTSNPN and SVGIG (reference sequence). CDR3 sequence: CAWSGGHDDSPLHF. The CDR3 bases are TGTGCCTGGAGTGGTGGACACGACGATTCACCCCTCCACTTT.

The chain combines TRBV4-1 with TRBJ2-3; 8 nucleotides line up with TRBD1. Germline loops: CDR1 MGHRA, CDR2 YSYEKL. The J segment lost 5 bases and the V segment lost 2 bases, leaving 12 bases of the junction unmatched. The CDR3 covers 17 residues. DNA of the CDR3: TGCGCCAGCAGCCAATCCTACCGGGACAGGACCTTAGATACGCAGTATTTT. It encodes CASSQSYRDRTLDTQYF.

The V gene is TRBV28, the J gene TRBJ1-6; 7 nucleotides match TRBD1. Looked up from germline, CDR1 is MDHEN and CDR2 is SYDVKM. The CDR3 consists of 15 residues. Trimming cost V 4 bases and J 7 bases; bases outside gene matches: 7. CDR3: CASSSRQGGNSPLHF. CDR3 nucleotide sequence: TGTGCCAGCAGTTCCCGACAGGGAGGCAATTCACCCCTCCACTTT.

This clone was recorded at least ten times. The chain links TRBV2 to TRBJ1-2, with 8 positions matching TRBD1. The germline CDR1 and CDR2 sequences are SNHLY and FYNNEI. The CDR3 totals 15 residues. After removal of 5 bases from V and 2 bases from J, the junction contained 7 bases not matched to a gene. The CDR3 DNA reads as TGTGCCAGCAGTAACCCAGGGGGCGAGAACTATGGCTACACCTTC. The encoded protein is CASSNPGGENYGYTF. The full variable domain, in which reference TRBV2 and TRBJ1-2 provide the parts outside the CDR3, is EPEVTQTPSHQVTQMGQEVILRCVPISNHLYFYWYRQILGQKVEFLVSFYNNEISEKSEIFDDQFSVERPDGSNFTLKIRSTKLEDSAMYFCASSNPGGENYGYTFGSGTRLTVV.

The chain is built from TRBV6-5 and TRBJ1-2; 9 positions agree with TRBD1. CDR1 and CDR2 from the germline V gene are MNHEY and SVGAGI. This CDR3 has 15 amino acids. The V and J ends lost 5 bases and 1 base, in that order; junction bases with no gene match: 5. CDR3 sequence (DNA): TGTGCCAGCAGTACTCTGACAGGGGGTAACTATGGCTACACCTTC. Amino acids: CASSTLTGGNYGYTF.

The V gene is TRBV18, the J gene TRBJ1-5; 9 bases match TRBD1. The trim removed 2 bases at V and 4 bases at J, leaving 3 bases unmatched. There are 15 residues in the CDR3. CDR1 is KGHSH and CDR2 is LQKENI in the germline V gene. In DNA form, the CDR3 reads TGTGCCAGCTCACCATACGGACAGGGGAATCAGCCCCAGCATTTT. This codes for CASSPYGQGNQPQHF.

This chain uses TRBV18 with TRBJ1-1; D is unclear. CDR1 and CDR2 from the germline V gene are KGHSH and LQKENI. The V end was cut by 4 bases, the J end by 0 bases, with 6 bases between. The CDR3 is 13 amino acids. CDR3 sequence: CASSRTLNTEAFF. The CDR3 bases are TGTGCCAGCTCACGAACACTGAACACTGAAGCTTTCTTT.

The chain uses TRBV7-8 and TRBJ2-5; 11 nucleotides align to TRBD2. V lost 1 base to trimming and J lost 7 bases; unmatched junction nucleotides: 20. Germline-derived CDR1 and CDR2 are SGHVS and FQNEAQ. The CDR3 is 20 residues long. DNA of the CDR3: TGTGCCAGCAGCTTAGTTCCCGTGTGGGCTAGCGGGGGGAAGCAGGGGACCCAGTACTTC. It encodes CASSLVPVWASGGKQGTQYF.

As for this clone: Other DNA sequences from this sample encode an identical CDR3 as well. This chain uses TRBV18 with TRBJ1-1, with 7 bases aligning to TRBD1. V shed 3 bases, J shed 1 base, and the junction held 2 bases outside the gene matches. Per germline, CDR1 KGHSH and CDR2 LQKENI. The CDR3 has 14 amino acids. The CDR3 DNA is TGTGCCAGCTCACCGGGACAGACGAACACTGAAGCTTTCTTT. It encodes CASSPGQTNTEAFF.

The chain employs TRBV5-6 and TRBJ2-2; 7 nucleotides line up with TRBD1. In germline, CDR1 is SGHDT, CDR2 YYEEEE. This CDR3 is 15 amino acids long. J gave up 1 base and V 6 bases, and 6 bases lay outside the gene matches. CDR3 sequence (DNA): TGTGCCAGCACCTTTACAGGGGTGAACACCGGGGAGCTGTTTTTT. Translating it yields CASTFTGVNTGELFF.

The gene calls are TRBV6-2 or TRBV6-3 and TRBJ1-5; 7 bases map to TRBD1. V was clipped by 4 bases and J by 0 bases; unmatched bases: 3. Germline V gene data show CDR1 as MNHEY and CDR2 as SVGEGT. The CDR3 spans 15 residues. This CDR3 reads CASSWDRNSNQPQHF. The CDR3 coding sequence is TGTGCCAGCAGTTGGGACAGAAATAGCAATCAGCCCCAGCATTTT.

The CDR3 DNA follows: TGTGCCAGCAGCTTGACAGGGTCCTCCTACGAGCAGTACTTC. Its protein product is CASSLTGSSYEQYF. The chain links TRBV7-2 to TRBJ2-7; 7 bases align to TRBD1. Germline V CDR1 and CDR2: SGHTA, FQGNSA. Trimming at V came to 3 bases and at J to 0 bases, leaving 2 bases not matched to a gene. The CDR3 extends over 14 amino acids.

The rearrangement joins TRBV1 to TRBJ2-7; the table calls TRBD1, which could not be checked here. TRBV1 constitutes a pseudogene. The CDR3 covers 12 residues. The CDR3 sequence is CTSSARAYEQYF. The CDR3 DNA follows: TGCACCAGCAGCGCCAGGGCGTACGAGCAGTACTTC.

V is TRBV6-5 and J is TRBJ2-2; D is ambiguous. This CDR3 is built from 13 residues. V was shortened by 6 bases and J by 5 bases, with 10 bases between the two germline ends. Germline V gene data show CDR1 as MNHEY and CDR2 as SVGAGI. The DNA of the CDR3 is TGTGCCAGCAGCCTCATTGCGACCGGGGAGCTGTTTTTT. The encoded protein is CASSLIATGELFF.

In this sample, this clone turned up once. The chain has TRBV7-2 and TRBJ2-7; a weak D match, TRBD2 (7 bases). The germline gives CDR1 SGHTA, CDR2 FQGNSA. The V gene lost 2 bases and the J gene lost 5 bases, with 16 bases spanning the gap. The CDR3 consists of 15 residues. The CDR3 bases are TGTGCCAGCAGCTTAAGGGGGGGGCCTTCCAACGAGCAGTACTTC. Translating it yields CASSLRGGPSNEQYF.

V is TRBV11-2 and J is TRBJ2-3; 11 bases line up with TRBD2. The CDR3 is made up of 17 amino acids. CDR1 SGHAT and CDR2 FQNNGV come from the germline V gene. V was clipped by 3 bases and J by 0 bases; unmatched bases: 5. DNA of the CDR3: TGTGCCAGCAGCTTTACTAGCGGGGGCTCTAGCACAGATACGCAGTATTTT. This gives the protein CASSFTSGGSSTDTQYF.

The rearrangement links TRBV18 to TRBJ1-3; TRBD1 might be the D (6 bases). V lost 0 bases and J 4 bases, leaving 16 bases between the germline ends. The CDR3 is 17 residues long. Germline V gene data show CDR1 as KGHSH and CDR2 as LQKENI. The CDR3 DNA follows: TGTGCCAGCTCACCACCGAACGACAGGCCCCCCGGAAACACCATATATTTT. It encodes CASSPPNDRPPGNTIYF.

This clone came up many times. The CDR3 DNA sequence: TGTGCCAGTAGTATCGCTGACAGGGTGAACACTGAAGCTTTCTTT. Translated: CASSIADRVNTEAFF. V usage is TRBV19 and J usage is TRBJ1-1, with 7 positions matching TRBD1. J was trimmed by 0 bases and V by 3 bases; bases with no gene match: 4. This CDR3 is built from 15 residues. In germline, CDR1 is LNHDA, CDR2 SQIVND (reference sequence). The whole variable domain, filled in from reference TRBV19 and TRBJ1-1, reads DGGITQSPKYLFRKEGQNVTLSCEQNLNHDAMYWYRQDPGQGLRLIYYSQIVNDFQKGDIAEGYSVSREKKESFPLTVTSAQKNPTAFYLCASSIADRVNTEAFFGQGTRLTVV.

The chain uses TRBV11-1 and TRBJ1-5; the D gene is possibly TRBD1 (6 bases). Germline V gene data show CDR1 as SGHAT and CDR2 as FQDESV (reference sequence). The CDR3 covers 14 residues. V was shortened by 4 bases and J by 2 bases, with 9 bases between the two germline ends. This CDR3 reads CASSSDSGNQPQHF. The CDR3 DNA sequence: TGTGCCAGCAGCTCGGACAGTGGCAATCAGCCCCAGCATTTT.